Each of the 5 T cell receptor beta chains below was sequenced from the same sample in a study of early T cells in non-severe SARS-CoV-2 infection. One entry per CDR3 protein results from TCRdb running MiXCR on the 5' RACE reads. The sample carries about 80,000 distinct CDR3 sequences, 5% recorded once. This specimen consisted of whole blood, obtained at baseline. These receptor sequences come from an adult who was a healthcare worker with PCR-confirmed SARS-CoV-2 infection or an uninfected control (not recorded which).

This clonotype was found many times. The V and J genes are TRBV20-1 and TRBJ2-7; 10 bases map to TRBD2. The V and J ends lost 6 bases and 3 bases, in that order; junction bases with no gene match: 14. This CDR3 contains 16 residues. CDR1 and CDR2 from the germline V gene are DFQATT and SNEGSKA (reference sequence). CDR3 DNA sequence: TGCAGTGCCCTCCCCGTAGCGGGAGGCGGAATCTACGAGCAGTACTTC. It translates to CSALPVAGGGIYEQYF.

Only a few counts were recorded for this clonotype. V gene TRBV19 combines with J gene TRBJ1-5, with D possibly being TRBD1 (5 bases). CDR3 length equals 15 residues. Per germline, CDR1 LNHDA and CDR2 SQIVND (reference sequence). V dropped 5 bases and J dropped 0 bases, with 11 bases sitting between them. For the CDR3, the DNA is TGTGCCAGTAGTGTGACAGCGTATAGCAATCAGCCCCAGCATTTT. It is translated as CASSVTAYSNQPQHF.

This clonotype has at least ten counts. The chain employs TRBV12-5 and TRBJ2-7; D gene ambiguous. The germline CDR1 and CDR2 sequences are LGHNT and FRNRAP. Deletions cut 1 base from V and 5 bases from J, with 3 bases between. The CDR3 contains 11 residues. The CDR3 coding sequence is TGTGCTAGTGGTTTGGACCACGAGCAGTACTTC. This encodes CASGLDHEQYF.

This clonotype turned up a few times. At one end the junction does not follow the germline gene, possibly because of a read error. The V and J genes are TRBV3-1 and TRBJ1-1, with a possible D match to TRBD1 (5 bases). Germline CDR1 LGHDT, CDR2 YNNKEL (reference sequence). CDR3 length: 12 residues. CDR3 sequence (DNA): TGTGCCAGCAGCCAAGACAGGGCCAGACTCTTTTTT. Its translation: CASSQDRARLFF.

The table lists this clonotype with a few counts. The chain carries TRBV5-1 and TRBJ2-2; 12 nucleotides align to TRBD2. The V gene end was trimmed by 6 bases and the J gene end by 3 bases; junction bases not matched to a gene: 12. Germline V gene lookup returns CDR1 SGHRS and CDR2 YFSETQ. The CDR3 runs 18 residues. CDR3 loop: CASTPQLAGGSYTGELFF. As DNA, the CDR3 is TGCGCCAGCACTCCCCAACTAGCGGGAGGAAGCTACACCGGGGAGCTGTTTTTT.